Presented here are 25 T cell receptor beta chains from one specimen sequenced in a study of blood T cell repertoires in COVID-19. Only in-frame clones appear in the TCRdb table, and some are missing; sequencing was by immunoSEQ multiplex PCR. The table has over 200,000 clones, over 80% seen once; the top ten hold around 3.7%. The specimen sequenced was PBMCs or T cells enriched from blood (not recorded which). The receptors derive from a woman in her twenties or thirties who had been exposed to COVID-19.

The CDR3 reads CASSLGSQGRGYTF. CDR3 nucleotides: TGTGCCAGCAGCTTAGGCTCACAGGGCCGGGGCTACACCTTC. The chain joins TRBV11-2 to TRBJ1-2; weak D call: TRBD1 (6 bases). CDR1 is SGHAT, CDR2 FQNNGV, per germline. The CDR3 consists of 14 residues. The V end lost 1 base, the J end lost 8 bases, and 14 bases lay between the germline ends.

The rearrangement links TRBV27 to TRBJ1-2; 7 positions match TRBD1. Germline CDR1 reads MNHEY; CDR2 reads SMNVEV (reference sequence). This CDR3 has 12 amino acids. J gave up 8 bases and V 6 bases, and 6 bases lay outside the gene matches. The CDR3: CASRGQLTGYTF. CDR3 sequence (DNA): TGTGCCAGCAGGGGACAGCTTACAGGCTACACCTTC.

V usage is TRBV10-2 and J usage is TRBJ2-3, with 11 bases identical to TRBD2. Germline V gene data show CDR1 as WSHSY and CDR2 as SAAADI. Losses at the gene ends were 4 bases for V and 3 bases for J; bases not matched to a gene: 6. CDR3 length: 16 amino acids. CDR3 sequence (DNA): TGCGCCAGCAGTGTAATGGGACTAGCGGTTACAGATACGCAGTATTTT. Protein product: CASSVMGLAVTDTQYF.

The rearrangement uses TRBV28 and TRBJ2-1, with D perhaps TRBD1 (6 bases). Germline-derived CDR1 and CDR2 are MDHEN and SYDVKM. CDR3 length: 16 residues. With 3 bases removed from V and 0 bases from J, the gap between germline ends came to 12 bases. CDR3 protein: CASSFADRFSYNEQFF. CDR3 nucleotides: TGTGCCAGCAGTTTCGCCGACAGGTTCTCCTACAATGAGCAGTTCTTC.

The J gene is TRBJ1-1, the V gene TRBV6-5; a possible D gene is TRBD1 (6 bases). V dropped 6 bases and J dropped 5 bases, with 10 bases sitting between them. This CDR3 contains 12 residues. In germline, CDR1 is MNHEY, CDR2 SVGAGI. CDR3 nucleotides: TGTGCCAGCAGCCCAGGGGAGACTGAAGCTTTCTTT. Amino acid sequence: CASSPGETEAFF.

The rearrangement uses TRBV5-1 and TRBJ1-1, with TRBD1 matching 9 bases. The CDR3 extends over 14 amino acids. Per germline, CDR1 SGHRS and CDR2 YFSETQ. Unmatched junction bases numbered 6, after V lost 3 bases and J lost 6 bases. CDR3 residues: CASSWDRVGAEAFF. DNA of the CDR3: TGCGCCAGCAGCTGGGACAGGGTGGGGGCTGAAGCTTTCTTT.

This sequence joins TRBV4-2 and TRBJ2-7, with 7 bases lining up with TRBD1. The germline gives CDR1 LGHNA, CDR2 YNFKEQ. V dropped 3 bases and J dropped 0; count of bases not matched to a gene: 5. The CDR3 is made up of 15 amino acids. The CDR3 spells CASSHSDRDSYEQYF. CDR3 DNA sequence: TGTGCCAGCAGCCACTCCGACAGGGACTCCTACGAGCAGTACTTC.

The rearrangement links TRBV2 to TRBJ2-1, with 12 nucleotides matching TRBD2. Germline trimming cut 6 bases from V and 6 bases from J; bases unmatched to any gene: 6. CDR3 length: 15 residues. CDR1 is SNHLY, CDR2 FYNNEI, per germline. The CDR3, as DNA: TGTGCCAGCAGCGCGGGACTAGCGGGCTCCAATGAGCAGTTCTTC. Translation: CASSAGLAGSNEQFF.

The chain couples TRBV11-2 to TRBJ1-3, with TRBD1 matching over 9 bases. Losses at the gene ends were 3 bases for V and 2 bases for J; bases not matched to a gene: 14. Germline values: CDR1 SGHAT, CDR2 FQNNGV. The CDR3 has 19 residues. CDR3 DNA sequence: TGTGCCAGCAGCTTTCCCCCTCTGAACAGGGGGCGCGCTGGAAACACCATATATTTT. Translated: CASSFPPLNRGRAGNTIYF.

The chain recombines TRBV12-3 or TRBV12-4 with TRBJ2-1, with D maybe TRBD2 (6 bases). The CDR3 contains 13 residues. The germline V and J ends were trimmed by 6 bases and 5 bases, with 11 bases remaining between them. The CDR3 nucleotides are TGTGCCAGCAGCCTAGCGTACGACAATGAGCAGTTCTTC. Encoded protein: CASSLAYDNEQFF.

The chain couples TRBV12-5 to TRBJ1-6; 9 bases fit TRBD1. V lost 0 bases to trimming and J lost 6 bases; unmatched junction nucleotides: 9. CDR3 length: 18 residues. Germline V lookup: CDR1 LGHNT, CDR2 FRNRAP. For the CDR3, the DNA is TGTGCTAGTGGTTTGGTACTAGGACAGGGGCTTTCTAATTCACCCCTCCACTTT. Encoded protein: CASGLVLGQGLSNSPLHF.

This chain connects TRBV4-2 to TRBJ2-6; D might be TRBD1 (5 bases). The CDR3 is made up of 20 amino acids. Germline values: CDR1 LGHNA, CDR2 YNFKEQ. V shed 4 bases and J shed 3 bases, with 25 bases lying between them. The CDR3 loop reads CASSPVRLAGLAGGANVLTF. In nucleotides, the CDR3 is TGTGCCAGCAGCCCAGTGAGGCTGGCAGGGTTAGCTGGTGGGGCCAACGTCCTGACTTTC.

V and J are TRBV5-4 and TRBJ1-1; 7 nucleotides align to TRBD1. J gave up 4 bases and V 4 bases, and 10 bases lay outside the gene matches. This CDR3 has 15 residues. Germline values: CDR1 SGHNT, CDR2 YYREEE (reference sequence). The CDR3 DNA follows: TGTGCCAGCAGCGGCGGACAGGCAGAATTCACTGAAGCTTTCTTT. It yields the protein CASSGGQAEFTEAFF.

The gene calls are TRBV28 and TRBJ2-2, with TRBD2 matching 12 bases. Germline V gives CDR1 MDHEN, CDR2 SYDVKM. The CDR3 loop spans 20 amino acids. V shed 4 bases, J shed 1 base, and the junction held 13 bases outside the gene matches. CDR3 nucleotides: TGTGCCAGCAGTTCCCACATCTTCGGACTAGCGGGGAAGAACACCGGGGAGCTGTTTTTT. Encoded protein: CASSSHIFGLAGKNTGELFF.

The chain uses TRBV6-2 or TRBV6-3 and TRBJ2-7, with 8 nucleotides matching TRBD1. The trim removed 5 bases at V and 13 bases at J, leaving 7 bases unmatched. CDR1 and CDR2 from the germline V gene are MNHEY and SVGEGT. The CDR3 runs 11 residues. The CDR3 sequence is CASSRQGAKYF. Here the CDR3 DNA reads TGTGCCAGCAGTCGTCAGGGGGCTAAATACTTC.

This clone turned up a few times. This chain connects TRBV27 to TRBJ1-6; D may be TRBD1 (6 bases). The CDR3 totals 16 residues. Per the germline V gene, CDR1 is MNHEY and CDR2 is SMNVEV (reference sequence). V was clipped by 3 bases and J by 10 bases, with 19 bases between them. CDR3 residues: CASSFALTGSRSPLHF. In nucleotides, the CDR3 is TGTGCCAGCAGTTTTGCCCTGACAGGATCTCGATCACCCCTCCACTTT.

This rearrangement joins TRBV30 to TRBJ1-2; 10 positions agree with TRBD1. CDR3 size: 13 residues. Germline assignment: CDR1 GTSNPN and CDR2 SVGIG (reference sequence). V lost 3 bases, J lost 8 bases, and 6 bases stayed unmatched. This CDR3 reads CAWRTGGNGGYTF. The CDR3, as DNA: TGTGCCTGGAGGACAGGGGGCAACGGGGGCTACACCTTC.

Only a few counts were recorded for this clone. This chain joins TRBV9 and TRBJ2-7; the match to TRBD1 covers 8 bases. Per germline, CDR1 SGDLS and CDR2 YYNGEE. J was trimmed by 6 bases and V by 4 bases; bases with no gene match: 6. This CDR3 region has 13 residues. The CDR3 region has the DNA TGTGCCAGCAGCTTACGAGACAGGGGCGAGCAGTACTTC. It specifies CASSLRDRGEQYF.

J is TRBJ2-1 and V is TRBV10-3, with TRBD2 matching over 8 bases. Unmatched junction bases numbered 7, after V lost 3 bases and J lost 9 bases. Germline CDR1 and CDR2: ENHRY and SYGVKD. The CDR3 is 14 amino acids. CDR3 sequence reads: CAISEAGAGLEQFF. DNA for the CDR3: TGTGCCATCAGTGAAGCGGGAGCCGGACTTGAGCAGTTCTTC.

This chain joins TRBV6-5 and TRBJ2-7, with D maybe TRBD1 (6 bases). V gave up 9 bases and J gave up 5 bases, with 14 bases separating them. The CDR3 extends over 12 amino acids. CDR1 and CDR2 (germline): MNHEY, SVGAGI. Here the CDR3 reads CASNQGYNEQYF. The CDR3 nucleotides are TGTGCCAGTAACCAGGGGTACAACGAGCAGTACTTC.

The rearrangement joins TRBV7-3 to TRBJ2-5, with D possibly being TRBD2 (5 bases). The length of the CDR3 is 14 residues. V was shortened by 5 bases and J by 1 base, with 11 bases between the two germline ends. Germline V gives CDR1 SGHTA, CDR2 FQGTGA. CDR3 DNA: TGTGCCAGCAGCACCCTGGACTCCCAAGAGACCCAGTACTTC. Protein product: CASSTLDSQETQYF.

The gene calls are TRBV10-3 and TRBJ1-1; D may be TRBD1 (5 bases). Germline assignment: CDR1 ENHRY and CDR2 SYGVKD. The CDR3 runs 14 residues. V was pared by 4 bases and J by 7 bases, with 16 bases between. The CDR3 is CAISARVRSGEAFF. As DNA, the CDR3 is TGTGCCATCAGTGCCAGGGTGAGGTCAGGTGAAGCTTTCTTT.

The chain employs TRBV11-2 and TRBJ2-1; 9 nucleotides align to TRBD2. The germline V gene encodes CDR1 SGHAT and CDR2 FQNNGV. This CDR3 contains 13 residues. Trimming removed 5 bases from V and 9 bases from J; junction bases left unmatched: 5. CDR3 region: CASSLGLAVEQFF. CDR3 DNA: TGTGCCAGCAGCCTGGGACTAGCAGTTGAGCAGTTCTTC.

This clone was recorded once. This chain joins TRBV5-1 and TRBJ2-1, with 9 bases that match TRBD2. The CDR3 totals 15 residues. Looked up from germline, CDR1 is SGHRS and CDR2 is YFSETQ. After removal of 1 base from V and 10 bases from J, the junction contained 9 bases not matched to a gene. The CDR3 region has the DNA TGCGCCAGCAGCTTGTGGGCTAGCGGGAATCAGGAGCAGTTCTTC. This encodes CASSLWASGNQEQFF.

This clone was counted a few times. This same CDR3 is encoded by further DNA sequences in the sample. J is TRBJ1-6 and V is TRBV12-3 or TRBV12-4; D may be TRBD1 (5 bases). The CDR3 extends over 12 amino acids. V shed 1 base and J shed 10 bases, with 5 bases lying between them. The CDR3 protein is CASSLGGSPLHF. Written as DNA, the CDR3 is TGTGCCAGCAGTTTAGGGGGCTCACCCCTCCACTTT.